What follows are 2 T cell receptor beta chains derived from one specimen sequenced in a study of graft-versus-host responses after intestinal transplantation. Antigens for these TCRs are unknown. The data were produced by immunoSEQ multiplex PCR, yet TCRdb's version contains in-frame clones alone and is incomplete. The sample holds around 96,000 clones, about 90% seen once. Sample: unstimulated CD4+ T cells sorted from spleen or lymph node cells, taken before intestinal transplant. The receptors derive from a human donor who received an intestinal transplant.

V is TRBV2 and J is TRBJ1-2; TRBD1 matches 10 bases. After removal of 5 bases from V and 7 bases from J, the junction contained 4 bases not matched to a gene. CDR1 is SNHLY and CDR2 is FYNNEI in the germline V gene. The length of the CDR3 is 13 residues. The CDR3: CASSFGQGGGYTF. The CDR3 DNA is TGTGCCAGCAGTTTTGGACAGGGGGGTGGCTACACCTTC.

The chain uses TRBV28 and TRBJ1-1; D is ambiguous. The germline V gene encodes CDR1 MDHEN and CDR2 SYDVKM. This CDR3 region has 15 residues. Trimming shortened V by 4 bases and J by 0 bases, and 12 bases separated the two germline ends. DNA for the CDR3: TGTGCCAGCAGTTCTCAGAGCGTCATGAACACTGAAGCTTTCTTT. Its translation: CASSSQSVMNTEAFF.